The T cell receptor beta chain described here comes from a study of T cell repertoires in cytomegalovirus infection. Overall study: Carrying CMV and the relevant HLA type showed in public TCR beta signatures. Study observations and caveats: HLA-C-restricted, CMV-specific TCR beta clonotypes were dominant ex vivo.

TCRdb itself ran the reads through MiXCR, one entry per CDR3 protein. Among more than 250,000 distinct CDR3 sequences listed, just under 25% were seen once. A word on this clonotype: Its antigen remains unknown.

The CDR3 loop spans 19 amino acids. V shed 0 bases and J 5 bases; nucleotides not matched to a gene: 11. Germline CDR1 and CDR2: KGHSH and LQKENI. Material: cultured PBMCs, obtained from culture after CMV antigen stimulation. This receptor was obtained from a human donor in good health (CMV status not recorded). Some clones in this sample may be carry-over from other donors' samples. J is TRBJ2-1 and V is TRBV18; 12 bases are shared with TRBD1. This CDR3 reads CASSPPGTGGVASNNEQFF. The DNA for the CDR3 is TGTGCCAGCTCACCACCCGGGACAGGGGGCGTTGCGAGCAACAATGAGCAGTTCTTC.